This TCR beta chain was obtained from a study of blood T cell repertoires in COVID-19. Whole-study context: T cells, B-cell-depleted T cells, or PBMCs supplied cDNA or gDNA.

The CDR3 has 14 amino acids. CDR1 is GTSNPN, CDR2 SVGIG, per germline (reference sequence). V lost 2 bases, J lost 1 base, and 2 bases stayed unmatched. In its sample, this clone was seen once. Measured with immunoSEQ multiplex PCR; TCRdb has only the in-frame clones, and not every one. The table shows about 310,000 clones, with about 90% occurring only once. This receptor was identified in a woman in her fifties or sixties who had recovered from COVID-19. Sequenced sample: peripheral blood. The rearrangement links TRBV30 to TRBJ2-1, with 7 bases matching TRBD1. CDR3 bases: TGTGCCTGGAGTCGGGACAGATCCTACAATGAGCAGTTCTTC. It is translated as CAWSRDRSYNEQFF.